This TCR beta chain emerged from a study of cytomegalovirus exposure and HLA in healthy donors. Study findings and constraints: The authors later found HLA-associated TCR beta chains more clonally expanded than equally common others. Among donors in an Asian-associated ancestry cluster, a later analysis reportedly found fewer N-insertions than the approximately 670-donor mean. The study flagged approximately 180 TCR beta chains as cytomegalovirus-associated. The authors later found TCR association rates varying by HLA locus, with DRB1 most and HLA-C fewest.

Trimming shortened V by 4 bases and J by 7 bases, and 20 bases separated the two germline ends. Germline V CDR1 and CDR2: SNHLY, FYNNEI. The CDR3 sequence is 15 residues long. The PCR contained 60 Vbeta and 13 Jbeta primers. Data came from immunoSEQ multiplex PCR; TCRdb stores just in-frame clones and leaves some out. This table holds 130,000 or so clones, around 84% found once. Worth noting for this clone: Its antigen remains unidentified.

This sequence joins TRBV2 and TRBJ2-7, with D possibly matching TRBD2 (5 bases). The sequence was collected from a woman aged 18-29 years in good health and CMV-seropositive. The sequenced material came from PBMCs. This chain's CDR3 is CASSGSGVTPREQYF. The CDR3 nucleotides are TGTGCCAGCAGTGGATCCGGGGTTACCCCTAGGGAGCAGTACTTC.